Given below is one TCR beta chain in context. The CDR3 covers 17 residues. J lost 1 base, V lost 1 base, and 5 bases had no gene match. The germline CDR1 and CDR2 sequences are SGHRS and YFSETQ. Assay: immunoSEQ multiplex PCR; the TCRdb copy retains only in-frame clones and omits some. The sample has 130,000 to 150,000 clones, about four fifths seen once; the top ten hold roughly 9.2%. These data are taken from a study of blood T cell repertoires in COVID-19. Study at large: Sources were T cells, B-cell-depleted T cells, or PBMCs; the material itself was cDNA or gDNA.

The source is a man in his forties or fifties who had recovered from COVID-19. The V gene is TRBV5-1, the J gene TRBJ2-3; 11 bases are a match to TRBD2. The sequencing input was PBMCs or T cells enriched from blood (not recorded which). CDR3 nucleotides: TGCGCCAGCAGCTTGCCTAGCGGGGGGCTTGGCACAGATACGCAGTATTTT. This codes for CASSLPSGGLGTDTQYF. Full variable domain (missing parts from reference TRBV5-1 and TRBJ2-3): KAGVTQTPRYLIKTRGQQVTLSCSPISGHRSVSWYQQTPGQGLQFLFEYFSETQRNKGNFPGRFSGRQFSNSRSEMNVSTLELGDSALYLCASSLPSGGLGTDTQYFGPGTRLTVL.